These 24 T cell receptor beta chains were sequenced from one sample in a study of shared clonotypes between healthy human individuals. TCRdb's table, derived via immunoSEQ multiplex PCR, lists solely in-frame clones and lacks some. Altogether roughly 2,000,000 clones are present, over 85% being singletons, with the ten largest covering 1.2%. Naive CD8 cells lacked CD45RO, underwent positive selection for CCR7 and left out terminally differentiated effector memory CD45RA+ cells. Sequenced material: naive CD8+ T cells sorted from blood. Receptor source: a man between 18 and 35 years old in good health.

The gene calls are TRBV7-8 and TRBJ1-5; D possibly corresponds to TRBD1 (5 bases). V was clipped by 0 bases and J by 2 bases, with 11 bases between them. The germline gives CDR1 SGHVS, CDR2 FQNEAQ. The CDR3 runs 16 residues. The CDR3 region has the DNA TGTGCCAGCAGCTTAGCCTCGGGGGTTGGCAATCAGCCCCAGCATTTT. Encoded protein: CASSLASGVGNQPQHF. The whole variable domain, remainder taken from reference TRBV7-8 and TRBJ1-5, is GAGVSQSPRYKVAKRGQDVALRCDPISGHVSLFWYQQALGQGPEFLTYFQNEAQLDKSGLPSDRFFAERPEGSVSTLKIQRTQQEDSAVYLCASSLASGVGNQPQHFGDGTRLSIL.

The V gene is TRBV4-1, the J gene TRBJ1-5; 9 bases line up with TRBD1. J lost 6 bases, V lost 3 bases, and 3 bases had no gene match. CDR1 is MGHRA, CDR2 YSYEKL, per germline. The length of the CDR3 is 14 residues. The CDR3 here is CASSHLQGAQPQHF. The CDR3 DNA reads TGCGCCAGCAGCCACTTACAGGGGGCTCAGCCCCAGCATTTT.

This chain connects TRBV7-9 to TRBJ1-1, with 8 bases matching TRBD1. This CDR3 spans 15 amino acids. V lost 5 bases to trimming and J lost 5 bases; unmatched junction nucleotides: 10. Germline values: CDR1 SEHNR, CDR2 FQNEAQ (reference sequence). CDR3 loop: CASSQPLRGRTEAFF. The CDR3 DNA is TGTGCCAGCAGCCAACCCCTCAGGGGGCGGACTGAAGCTTTCTTT.

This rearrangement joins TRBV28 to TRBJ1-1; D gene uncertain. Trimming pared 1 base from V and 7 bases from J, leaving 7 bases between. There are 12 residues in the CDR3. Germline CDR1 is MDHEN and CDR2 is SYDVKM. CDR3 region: CASSLYRSEAFF. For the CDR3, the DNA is TGTGCCAGCAGTTTATACAGAAGTGAAGCTTTCTTT.

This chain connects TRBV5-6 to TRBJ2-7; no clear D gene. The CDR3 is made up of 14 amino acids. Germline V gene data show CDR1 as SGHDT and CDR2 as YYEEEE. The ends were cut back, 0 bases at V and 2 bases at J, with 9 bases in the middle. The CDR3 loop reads CASSLGFTTYEQYF. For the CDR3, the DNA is TGTGCCAGCAGCTTGGGGTTTACTACCTACGAGCAGTACTTC.

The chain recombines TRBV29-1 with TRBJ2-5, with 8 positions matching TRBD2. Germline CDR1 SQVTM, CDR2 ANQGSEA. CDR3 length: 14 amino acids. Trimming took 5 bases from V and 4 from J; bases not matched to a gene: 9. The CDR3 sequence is CSVYSTSVGETQYF. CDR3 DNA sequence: TGCAGCGTTTATTCGACTAGCGTGGGAGAGACCCAGTACTTC.

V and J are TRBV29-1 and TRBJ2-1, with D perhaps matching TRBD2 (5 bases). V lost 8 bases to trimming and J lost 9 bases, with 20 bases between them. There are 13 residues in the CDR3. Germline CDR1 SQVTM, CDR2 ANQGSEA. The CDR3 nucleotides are TGCAGCACCCTCGTCCGACTCGAGGGTGAGCAGTTCTTC. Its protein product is CSTLVRLEGEQFF.

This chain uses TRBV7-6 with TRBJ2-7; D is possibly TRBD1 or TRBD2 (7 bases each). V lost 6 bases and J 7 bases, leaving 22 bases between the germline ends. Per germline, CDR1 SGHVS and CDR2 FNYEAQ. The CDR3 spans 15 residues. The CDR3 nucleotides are TGTGCCAGCAGGGGAGGGACAGACCCCCCGGGAGAGCAGTACTTC. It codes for CASRGGTDPPGEQYF. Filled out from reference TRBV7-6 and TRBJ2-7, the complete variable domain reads GAGVSQSPRYKVTKRGQDVALRCDPISGHVSLYWYRQALGQGPEFLTYFNYEAQQDKSGLPNDRFSAERPEGSISTLTIQRTEQRDSAMYRCASRGGTDPPGEQYFGPGTRLTVT.

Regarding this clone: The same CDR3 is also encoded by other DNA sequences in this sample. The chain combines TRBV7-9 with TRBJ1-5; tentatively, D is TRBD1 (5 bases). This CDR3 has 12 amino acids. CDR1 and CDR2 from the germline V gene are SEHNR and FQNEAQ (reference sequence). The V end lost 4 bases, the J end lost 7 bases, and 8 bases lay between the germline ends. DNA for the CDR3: TGTGCCAGCAGCTCAGGGAACCAGCCCCAGCATTTT. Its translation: CASSSGNQPQHF.

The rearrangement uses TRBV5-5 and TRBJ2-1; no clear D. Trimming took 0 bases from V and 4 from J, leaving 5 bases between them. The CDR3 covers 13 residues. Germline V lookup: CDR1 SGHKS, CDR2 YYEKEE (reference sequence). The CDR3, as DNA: TGTGCCAGCAGCTTGGGGCAGTACAATGAGCAGTTCTTC. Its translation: CASSLGQYNEQFF.

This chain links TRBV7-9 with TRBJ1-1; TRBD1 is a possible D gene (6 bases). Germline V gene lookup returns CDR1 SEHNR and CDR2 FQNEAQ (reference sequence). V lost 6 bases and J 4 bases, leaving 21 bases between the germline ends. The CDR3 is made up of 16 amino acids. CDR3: CASSFRRGGVGTEAFF. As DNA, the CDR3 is TGTGCCAGCAGTTTTCGCAGGGGCGGTGTGGGCACTGAAGCTTTCTTT.

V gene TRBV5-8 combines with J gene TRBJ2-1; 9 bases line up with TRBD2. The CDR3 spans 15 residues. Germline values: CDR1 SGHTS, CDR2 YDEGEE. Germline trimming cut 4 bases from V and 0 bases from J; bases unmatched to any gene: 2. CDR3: CASSLAGNSYNEQFF. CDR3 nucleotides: TGTGCCAGCAGCCTAGCGGGGAACTCCTACAATGAGCAGTTCTTC.

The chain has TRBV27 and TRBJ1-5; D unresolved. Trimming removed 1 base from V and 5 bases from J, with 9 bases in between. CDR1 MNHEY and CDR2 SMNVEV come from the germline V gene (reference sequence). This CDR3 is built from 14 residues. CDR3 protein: CASSLFLGDQPQHF. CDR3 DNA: TGTGCCAGCAGTTTATTCCTCGGGGATCAGCCCCAGCATTTT.

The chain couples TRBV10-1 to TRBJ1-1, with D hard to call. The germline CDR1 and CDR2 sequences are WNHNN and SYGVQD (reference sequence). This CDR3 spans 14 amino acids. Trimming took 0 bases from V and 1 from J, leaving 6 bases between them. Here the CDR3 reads CASSESVRNTEAFF. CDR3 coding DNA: TGCGCCAGCAGTGAGTCTGTTCGGAACACTGAAGCTTTCTTT.

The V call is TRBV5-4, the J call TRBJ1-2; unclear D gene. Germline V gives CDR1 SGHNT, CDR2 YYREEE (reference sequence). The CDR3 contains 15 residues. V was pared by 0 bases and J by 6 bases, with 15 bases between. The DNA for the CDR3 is TGTGCCAGCAGCTTGGGTCCGGAGAACCCGCATGGCTACACCTTC. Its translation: CASSLGPENPHGYTF.

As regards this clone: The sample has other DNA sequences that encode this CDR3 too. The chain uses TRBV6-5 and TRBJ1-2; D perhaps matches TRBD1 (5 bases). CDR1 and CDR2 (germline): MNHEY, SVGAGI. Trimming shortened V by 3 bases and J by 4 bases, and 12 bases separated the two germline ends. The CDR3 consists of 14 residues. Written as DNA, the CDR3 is TGTGCCAGCAGTTATTCGGAGGGACCCTATGGCTACACCTTC. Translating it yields CASSYSEGPYGYTF.

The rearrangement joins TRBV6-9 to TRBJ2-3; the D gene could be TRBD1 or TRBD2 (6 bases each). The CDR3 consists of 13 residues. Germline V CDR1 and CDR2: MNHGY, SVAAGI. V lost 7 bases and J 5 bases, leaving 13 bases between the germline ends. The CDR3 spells CASMRGALDTQYF. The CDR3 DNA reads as TGTGCCAGCATGAGGGGGGCCTTAGATACGCAGTATTTT.

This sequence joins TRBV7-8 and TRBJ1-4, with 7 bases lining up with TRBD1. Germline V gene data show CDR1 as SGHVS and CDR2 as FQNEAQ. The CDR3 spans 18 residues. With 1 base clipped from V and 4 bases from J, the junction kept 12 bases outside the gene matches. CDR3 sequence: CASSLVEGAGFYNEKLFF. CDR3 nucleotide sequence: TGTGCCAGCAGCTTAGTAGAGGGGGCGGGATTCTATAATGAAAAACTGTTTTTT.

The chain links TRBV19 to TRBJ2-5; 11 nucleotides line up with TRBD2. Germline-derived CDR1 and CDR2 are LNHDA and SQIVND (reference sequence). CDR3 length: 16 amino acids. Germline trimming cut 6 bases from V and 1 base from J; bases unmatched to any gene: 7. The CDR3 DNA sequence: TGTGCCAGTAGGACTAGCGGGACCGTAGTCCAAGAGACCCAGTACTTC. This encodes CASRTSGTVVQETQYF.

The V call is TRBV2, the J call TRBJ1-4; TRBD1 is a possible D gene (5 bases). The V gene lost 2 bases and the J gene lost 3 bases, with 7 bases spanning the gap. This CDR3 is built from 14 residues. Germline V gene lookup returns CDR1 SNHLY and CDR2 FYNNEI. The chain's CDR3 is CASSEWGANEKLFF. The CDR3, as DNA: TGTGCCAGCAGTGAATGGGGGGCTAATGAAAAACTGTTTTTT.

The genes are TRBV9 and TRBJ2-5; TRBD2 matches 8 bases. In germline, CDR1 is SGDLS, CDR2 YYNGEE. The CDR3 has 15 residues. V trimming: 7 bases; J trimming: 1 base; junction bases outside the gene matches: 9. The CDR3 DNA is TGTGCCAGCGGGTCTCGCGGGGGGTTCCAAGAGACCCAGTACTTC. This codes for CASGSRGGFQETQYF.

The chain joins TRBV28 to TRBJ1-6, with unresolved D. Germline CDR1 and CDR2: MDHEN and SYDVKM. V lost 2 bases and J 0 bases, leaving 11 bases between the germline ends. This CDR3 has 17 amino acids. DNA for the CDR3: TGTGCCAGCAGTTTAGGGAGGTCAGGCTCCTATAATTCACCCCTCCACTTT. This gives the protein CASSLGRSGSYNSPLHF.

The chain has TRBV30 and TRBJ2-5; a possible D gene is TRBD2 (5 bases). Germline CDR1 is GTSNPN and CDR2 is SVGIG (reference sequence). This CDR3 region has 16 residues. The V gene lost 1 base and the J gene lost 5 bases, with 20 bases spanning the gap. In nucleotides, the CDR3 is TGTGCCTGGAGTGCGGAGTGGCTAGCTTCAAAGGAGACCCAGTACTTC. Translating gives CAWSAEWLASKETQYF.

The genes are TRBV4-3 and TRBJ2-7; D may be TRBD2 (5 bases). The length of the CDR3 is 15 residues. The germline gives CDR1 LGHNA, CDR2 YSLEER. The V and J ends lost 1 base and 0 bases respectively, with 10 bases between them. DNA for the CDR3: TGCGCCAGCAGCCAAGGTATTAGCGTCTCCTACGAGCAGTACTTC. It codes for CASSQGISVSYEQYF.